A selection of T cell receptor beta chains follows, all from one sample in a study of T cells in Graves' hyperthyroidism and ophthalmopathy. TCRdb re-called the multiplex PCR reads through MiXCR, storing one row per CDR3 protein. Found here are around 700,000 distinct CDR3 sequences, 30% to 40% of them singletons; the top ten hold about a third. The material sequenced was blood. The receptor source for this set is a woman aged 40 to 55 with Graves' hyperthyroidism. Each CDR3 is given without its conserved first and last residue. The order of the fields is J gene, V gene, D gene, CDR3 protein. D genes are given only for firm matches.

j_gene: TRBJ1-1; v_gene: TRBV19; d_gene: TRBD1; CDR3aa: ASSIDWDRNTEAF
j_gene: TRBJ2-2; v_gene: TRBV10-2; d_gene: TRBD1; CDR3aa: ASSEPGQGTGELF
j_gene: TRBJ1-2; v_gene: TRBV7-9; d_gene: NA; CDR3aa: ASSSGTTLVGYT
j_gene: TRBJ1-2; v_gene: TRBV7-9; d_gene: NA; CDR3aa: ASSSGSGPSYGYT
j_gene: TRBJ2-7; v_gene: TRBV7-6; d_gene: TRBD1; CDR3aa: ASSPPDRGGYEQY
j_gene: TRBJ2-1; v_gene: TRBV10-3; d_gene: NA; CDR3aa: AANRGGSYNEQF
j_gene: TRBJ1-4; v_gene: TRBV5-6; d_gene: NA; CDR3aa: ASSFDRVQLF
j_gene: TRBJ2-7; v_gene: TRBV7-9; d_gene: TRBD1; CDR3aa: ASSLGRDRNYEQY
j_gene: TRBJ2-6; v_gene: TRBV9; d_gene: NA; CDR3aa: ASSAGNSGANVLT
j_gene: TRBJ2-5; v_gene: TRBV7-2; d_gene: TRBD2; CDR3aa: ASRSRVGGRIWETQY
j_gene: TRBJ2-2; v_gene: TRBV25-1; d_gene: NA; CDR3aa: ASKSANTGELF
j_gene: TRBJ2-7; v_gene: TRBV4-1; d_gene: TRBD2; CDR3aa: ASSQSGAASYEQY
j_gene: TRBJ1-2; v_gene: TRBV5-1; d_gene: NA; CDR3aa: ASSWTVGANYGYT
j_gene: TRBJ1-2; v_gene: TRBV24-1; d_gene: TRBD1; CDR3aa: ATSDSGQLYGYT
j_gene: TRBJ2-7; v_gene: TRBV9; d_gene: TRBD2; CDR3aa: ASSVGGGTYEQY
j_gene: TRBJ1-4; v_gene: TRBV20-1; d_gene: NA; CDR3aa: STSPLGVEFEKLF
j_gene: TRBJ2-5; v_gene: TRBV19; d_gene: NA; CDR3aa: ASSMGAQIGETQY
j_gene: TRBJ2-6; v_gene: TRBV6-1; d_gene: NA; CDR3aa: AIRSGGDNVLT
j_gene: TRBJ1-2; v_gene: TRBV20-1; d_gene: NA; CDR3aa: SASLYGYT
j_gene: TRBJ1-2; v_gene: TRBV7-9; d_gene: NA; CDR3aa: ASSLAMSYGYT
j_gene: TRBJ1-1; v_gene: TRBV7-2; d_gene: TRBD1; CDR3aa: ASSLKMRQGRNTEAF
j_gene: TRBJ1-4; v_gene: TRBV2; d_gene: NA; CDR3aa: ASSYTDGEKLF
j_gene: TRBJ1-5; v_gene: TRBV7-2; d_gene: NA; CDR3aa: ASSRQHQPQH
j_gene: TRBJ2-7; v_gene: TRBV7-2; d_gene: NA; CDR3aa: ASSFAGSGYTYEQY
j_gene: TRBJ1-2; v_gene: TRBV20-1; d_gene: NA; CDR3aa: SARDSGLYGSTNYGYT
j_gene: TRBJ2-5; v_gene: TRBV10-3; d_gene: TRBD2; CDR3aa: AISERTSGGTETQY